Following are 11 T cell receptor beta chains from one sample sequenced in a study of OX40 agonist ivuxolimab in advanced cancers. Profiled with immunoSEQ multiplex PCR; TCRdb holds only in-frame clones, not every one. The repertoire has 20,000 or so clones, roughly 80% of them found once; the top ten carry over 3.5%. The sequenced sample was CD4+ or CD8+ T cells sorted from blood, obtained in a trial of the OX40 agonist ivuxolimab. Every receptor here comes from an adult with an advanced solid tumor such as melanoma, head and neck, liver or kidney cancer.

This clone is a singleton in its sample. The rearrangement uses TRBV19 and TRBJ1-5; the D is unclear. CDR3 length: 14 amino acids. The V gene lost 5 bases and the J gene lost 0 bases, with 8 bases spanning the gap. The germline gives CDR1 LNHDA, CDR2 SQIVND (reference sequence). This CDR3 is CASSLADSNQPQHF. CDR3 coding DNA: TGTGCCAGTAGTTTAGCTGATAGCAATCAGCCCCAGCATTTT.

This clone was detected once. The V and J genes are TRBV5-4 and TRBJ2-5; possible D gene TRBD2, 6 bases. Germline V CDR1 and CDR2: SGHNT, YYREEE (reference sequence). The CDR3 loop spans 16 amino acids. V lost 4 bases and J 1 base, leaving 17 bases between the germline ends. In DNA, the CDR3 is TGTGCCAGCAGCGTGGAGGGGTATATTGGCCAAGAGACCCAGTACTTC. It specifies CASSVEGYIGQETQYF.

In its sample, this clone was seen once. J is TRBJ1-3 and V is TRBV28; TRBD1 matches at 7 bases. This CDR3 is built from 15 residues. The germline V gene has CDR1 MDHEN and CDR2 SYDVKM. V gave up 3 bases and J gave up 2 bases; unmatched junction bases: 4. The CDR3 DNA follows: TGTGCCAGCAGTTTTGGAGGGACAGCTGGAAACACCATATATTTT. This sequence encodes CASSFGGTAGNTIYF.

This clone has just a few counts. V usage is TRBV6-5 and J usage is TRBJ2-3, with 9 positions matching TRBD1. The CDR3 length is 15 residues. V lost 4 bases to trimming and J lost 2 bases; unmatched junction nucleotides: 4. Looked up from germline, CDR1 is MNHEY and CDR2 is SVGAGI. The CDR3 here is CASSLGQGFTDTQYF. CDR3 DNA sequence: TGTGCCAGCAGTTTGGGACAGGGCTTCACAGATACGCAGTATTTT.

This CDR3 reads CASSPIDRESHEQYF. The CDR3, as DNA: TGCGCCAGCAGCCCTATCGACAGGGAGTCCCACGAGCAGTACTTC. The chain uses TRBV5-1 and TRBJ2-7; 7 positions match TRBD1. The trim removed 4 bases at V and 5 bases at J, leaving 12 bases unmatched. This CDR3 spans 15 amino acids. In germline, CDR1 is SGHRS, CDR2 YFSETQ.

The chain couples TRBV5-1 to TRBJ2-3; tentatively, D is TRBD2 (7 bases). Germline loops: CDR1 SGHRS, CDR2 YFSETQ. V dropped 7 bases and J dropped 2 bases, with 11 bases sitting between them. This CDR3 is 13 amino acids long. The CDR3: CASRGGDTDTQYF. The CDR3 DNA sequence: TGCGCCAGCCGAGGGGGGGACACAGATACGCAGTATTTT.

The chain has TRBV28 and TRBJ1-1, with D tentatively TRBD1 (5 bases). Trimming pared 4 bases from V and 5 bases from J, leaving 11 bases between. The CDR3 has 13 residues. Per germline, CDR1 MDHEN and CDR2 SYDVKM. CDR3 in amino acids: CASSSEGRTEAFF. In DNA, the CDR3 is TGTGCCAGCAGTTCGGAGGGGAGGACTGAAGCTTTCTTT.

Only a few counts were recorded for this clone. This chain links TRBV7-2 with TRBJ2-5; 10 bases are shared with TRBD2. The germline CDR1 and CDR2 sequences are SGHTA and FQGNSA. After removal of 2 bases from V and 5 bases from J, the junction contained 8 bases not matched to a gene. The CDR3 totals 16 residues. The CDR3 bases are TGTGCCAGCAGCTTACCTAGCGGGAGCGGGTCGGAGACCCAGTACTTC. It codes for CASSLPSGSGSETQYF. Using reference TRBV7-2 and TRBJ2-5 for the parts outside the CDR3, the full variable domain is GAGVSQSPSNKVTEKGKDVELRCDPISGHTALYWYRQSLGQGLEFLIYFQGNSAPDKSGLPSDRFSAERTGGSVSTLTIQRTQQEDSAVYLCASSLPSGSGSETQYFGPGTRLLVL.

The chain combines TRBV25-1 with TRBJ2-2; the D is unclear. CDR3 length: 14 residues. Germline V CDR1 and CDR2: MGHDK, SYGVNS. Trimming shortened V by 5 bases and J by 3 bases, and 10 bases separated the two germline ends. CDR3 residues: CASSQEGYTGELFF. CDR3 nucleotides: TGTGCCAGCAGTCAGGAAGGGTACACCGGGGAGCTGTTTTTT.

The V call is TRBV4-3, the J call TRBJ2-2; D is ambiguous. The CDR3 totals 16 residues. From germline, CDR1 is LGHNA and CDR2 YSLEER. The germline V and J ends were trimmed by 0 bases and 1 base, with 9 bases remaining between them. CDR3 sequence reads: CASSQESLLNTGELFF. For the CDR3, the DNA is TGCGCCAGCAGCCAAGAGTCCCTCTTGAACACCGGGGAGCTGTTTTTT.

This clone turned up a few times. V gene TRBV19 combines with J gene TRBJ2-7; D may be TRBD1 (5 bases). This CDR3 spans 11 amino acids. V was trimmed by 8 bases and J by 4 bases, leaving 9 bases between them. CDR1 and CDR2 from the germline V gene are LNHDA and SQIVND (reference sequence). DNA of the CDR3: TGTGCCAGTGCCGGACAATACGAGCAGTACTTC. The encoded protein is CASAGQYEQYF.